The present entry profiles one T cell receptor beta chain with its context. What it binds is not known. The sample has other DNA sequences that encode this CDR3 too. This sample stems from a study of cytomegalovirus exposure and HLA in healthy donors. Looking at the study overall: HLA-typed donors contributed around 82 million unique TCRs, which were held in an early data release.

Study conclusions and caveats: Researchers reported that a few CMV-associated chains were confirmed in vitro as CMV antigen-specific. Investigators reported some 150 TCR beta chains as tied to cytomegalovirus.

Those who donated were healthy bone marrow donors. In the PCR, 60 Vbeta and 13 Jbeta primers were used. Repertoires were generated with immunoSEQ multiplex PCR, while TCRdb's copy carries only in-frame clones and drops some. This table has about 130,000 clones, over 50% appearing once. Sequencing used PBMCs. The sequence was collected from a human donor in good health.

CDR3 loop: CASSPGTTGFYGYTF. The CDR3 DNA reads TGTGCCAGCTCACCTGGAACCACAGGGTTCTATGGCTACACCTTC. This chain joins TRBV18 and TRBJ1-2; TRBD1 might be the D (6 bases). V gave up 3 bases and J gave up 4 bases, with 15 bases separating them. This CDR3 has 15 amino acids. The germline gives CDR1 KGHSH, CDR2 LQKENI. The full variable domain, its missing parts supplied by reference TRBV18 and TRBJ1-2, is NAGVMQNPRHLVRRRGQEARLRCSPMKGHSHVYWYRQLPEEGLKFMVYLQKENIIDESGMPKERFSAEFPKEGPSILRIQQVVRGDSAAYFCASSPGTTGFYGYTFGSGTRLTVV.